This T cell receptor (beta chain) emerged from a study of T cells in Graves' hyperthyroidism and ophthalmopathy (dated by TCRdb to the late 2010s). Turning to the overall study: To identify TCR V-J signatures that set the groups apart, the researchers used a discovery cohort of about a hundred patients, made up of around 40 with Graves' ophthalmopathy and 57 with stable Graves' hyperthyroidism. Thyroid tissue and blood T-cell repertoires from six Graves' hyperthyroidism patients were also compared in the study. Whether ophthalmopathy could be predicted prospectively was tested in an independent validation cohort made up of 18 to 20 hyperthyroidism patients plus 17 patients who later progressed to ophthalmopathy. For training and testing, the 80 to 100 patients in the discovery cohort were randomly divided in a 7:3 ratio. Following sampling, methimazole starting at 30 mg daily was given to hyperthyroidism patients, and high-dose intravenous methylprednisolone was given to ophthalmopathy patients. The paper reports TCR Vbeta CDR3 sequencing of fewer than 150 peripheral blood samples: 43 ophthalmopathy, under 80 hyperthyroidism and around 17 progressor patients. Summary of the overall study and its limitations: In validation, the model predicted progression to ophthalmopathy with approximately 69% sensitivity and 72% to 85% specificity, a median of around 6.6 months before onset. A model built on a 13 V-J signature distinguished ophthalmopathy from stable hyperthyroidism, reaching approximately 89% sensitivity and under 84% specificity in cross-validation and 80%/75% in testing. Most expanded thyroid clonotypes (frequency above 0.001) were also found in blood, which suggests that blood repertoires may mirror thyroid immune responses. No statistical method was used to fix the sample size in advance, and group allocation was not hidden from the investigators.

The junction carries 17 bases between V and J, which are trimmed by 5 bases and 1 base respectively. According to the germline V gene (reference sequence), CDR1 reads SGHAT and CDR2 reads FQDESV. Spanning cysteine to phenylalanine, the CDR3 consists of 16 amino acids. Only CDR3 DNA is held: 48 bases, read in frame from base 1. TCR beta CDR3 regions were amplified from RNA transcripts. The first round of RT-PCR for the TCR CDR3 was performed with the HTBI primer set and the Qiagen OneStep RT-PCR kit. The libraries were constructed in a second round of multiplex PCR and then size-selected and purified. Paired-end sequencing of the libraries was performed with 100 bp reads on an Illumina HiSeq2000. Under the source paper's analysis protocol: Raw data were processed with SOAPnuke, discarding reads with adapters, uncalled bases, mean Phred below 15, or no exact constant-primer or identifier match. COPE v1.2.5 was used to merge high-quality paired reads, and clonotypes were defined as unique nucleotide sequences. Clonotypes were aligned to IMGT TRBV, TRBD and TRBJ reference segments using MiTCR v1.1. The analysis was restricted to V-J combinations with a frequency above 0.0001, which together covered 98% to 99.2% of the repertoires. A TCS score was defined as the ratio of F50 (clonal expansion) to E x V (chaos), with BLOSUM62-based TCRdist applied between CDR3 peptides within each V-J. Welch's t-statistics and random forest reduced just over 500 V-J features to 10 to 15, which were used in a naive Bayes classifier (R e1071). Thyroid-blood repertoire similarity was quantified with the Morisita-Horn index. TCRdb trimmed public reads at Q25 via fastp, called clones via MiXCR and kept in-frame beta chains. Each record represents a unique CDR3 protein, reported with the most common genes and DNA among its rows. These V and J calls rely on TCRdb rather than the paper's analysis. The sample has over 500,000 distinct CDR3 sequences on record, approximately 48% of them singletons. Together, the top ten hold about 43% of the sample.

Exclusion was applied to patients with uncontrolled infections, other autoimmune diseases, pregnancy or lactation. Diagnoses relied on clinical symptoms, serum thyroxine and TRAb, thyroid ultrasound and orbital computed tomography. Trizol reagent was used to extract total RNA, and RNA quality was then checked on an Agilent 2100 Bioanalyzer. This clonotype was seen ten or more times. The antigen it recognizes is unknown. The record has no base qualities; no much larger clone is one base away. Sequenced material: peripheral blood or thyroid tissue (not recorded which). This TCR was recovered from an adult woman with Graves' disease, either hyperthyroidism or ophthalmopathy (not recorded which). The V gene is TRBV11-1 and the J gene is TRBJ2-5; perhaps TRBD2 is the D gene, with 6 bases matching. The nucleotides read TGTGCCAGCAGCCTCGTGGGGGGAGCTCTCCAAGAGACCCAGTACTTC. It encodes CASSLVGGALQETQYF.